These T cell receptor beta chains were read from a single sample in a study of T cell changes during pregnancy in multiple sclerosis. Produced via immunoSEQ multiplex PCR; TCRdb's table is partial and in-frame only. Found here are tens of thousands of clones, around 86% of them singletons; the top ten hold 10% to 15%. The material sequenced was CD8+ T cells from peripheral blood mononuclear cells, taken in the first trimester of pregnancy. Source of these receptors: a female donor in good health, enrolled as a control in a pregnancy study. Each CDR3 is given with its conserved first and last residue. Fields, in order: D gene, clone size, V gene, J gene, CDR3 DNA, CDR3 protein. D genes are given only for firm matches. Only part of the rows carry a size: once, few, many, or a class if the clone is expanded.

TRBD2	.	TRBV5-6	TRBJ2-3	TGTGCCAGCAGTCAGCCCGGGACTAGCGGGGGCTCTAGCACAGATACGCAGTATTTT	CASSQPGTSGGSSTDTQYF
TRBD1	.	TRBV7-3	TRBJ2-3	TGTGCCAGCAGCCCGGCGCGAGGGGGCTCCACAGATACGCAGTATTTT	CASSPARGGSTDTQYF
.	.	TRBV19	TRBJ1-5	TGTGCCAGTAGTATATCCAGTGATGCCAATCAGCCCCAGCATTTT	CASSISSDANQPQHF
.	.	TRBV19	TRBJ1-5	TGTGCCAGTAGTATCTGGGACTCTGGGGGCAATCAGCCCCAGCATTTT	CASSIWDSGGNQPQHF
.	.	TRBV19	TRBJ2-2	TGTGCCAGTAGTAACTTCGTTAACACCGGGGAGCTGTTTTTT	CASSNFVNTGELFF
.	.	TRBV30	TRBJ1-4	TGTGCCTGGATCCTCAAGGGCCAGAGGGGGTCGGGTGAAAAACTGTTTTTT	CAWILKGQRGSGEKLFF
TRBD2	.	TRBV29-1	TRBJ2-4	TGCAGCGCTATGGGACTAGCGGGGGGAGGGAACATTCAGTACTTC	CSAMGLAGGGNIQYF
.	.	TRBV4-1	TRBJ2-5	TGCGCCAGCAGCCAAGGCCCGACGGGGGAGACCCAGTACTTC	CASSQGPTGETQYF
TRBD2	.	TRBV5-4	TRBJ2-2	TGTGCCAGCAGCTTGGCCAGCGGGAGGTCCGGGGAGCTGTTTTTT	CASSLASGRSGELFF
.	medium-sized	TRBV4-3	TRBJ1-2	TGCGCCAGCAGCCAAGAGGGGGCATACTATGGCTACACCTTC	CASSQEGAYYGYTF
.	.	TRBV11-2	TRBJ2-2	TGTGCCAGCAGCTTAGATTTGCGGACCGGGGAGCTGTTTTTT	CASSLDLRTGELFF
.	.	TRBV2	TRBJ1-6	TGTGCCAGCAGTGAAGCGCTCGGAGGTTCACCCCTCCACTTT	CASSEALGGSPLHF
.	.	TRBV10-3	TRBJ2-1	TGTGCCATCAGTGAAACGGCTAGAACAAAGGACAATGAGCAGTTCTTC	CAISETARTKDNEQFF
TRBD1	.	TRBV6-1	TRBJ2-7	TGTGCCAGCAGTGGCAGGGGGAGCTCCTACGAGCAGTACTTC	CASSGRGSSYEQYF
TRBD2	once	TRBV28	TRBJ2-5	TGTGCCAGCAGTGAACTAGCGGGGTCCCAAGAGACCCAGTACTTC	CASSELAGSQETQYF
.	.	TRBV19	TRBJ1-1	TGTGCCAGTAGTATTAGTTTCACTGAAGCTTTCTTT	CASSISFTEAFF
.	.	TRBV6-5	TRBJ2-7	TGTGCCAGCAGTTACGGCGGCGTCTCCTACGAGCAGTACTTC	CASSYGGVSYEQYF
.	.	TRBV6-5	TRBJ2-7	TGTGCCAGCAGTTACTCGTCGGTAAACTACGAGCAGTACTTC	CASSYSSVNYEQYF
TRBD1	.	TRBV7-9	TRBJ2-2	TGTGCCAGCAGCTCAGGGCAGGGGGACACCGGGGAGCTGTTTTTT	CASSSGQGDTGELFF
.	.	TRBV7-2	TRBJ2-4	TGTGCCAGCAGCTTAGGGGGGGGACATCCCCACCAGTACTTC	CASSLGGGHPHQYF
.	once	TRBV27	TRBJ2-3	TGTGCCAGCAGTTTATCGACAGCCACAGATACGCAGTATTTT	CASSLSTATDTQYF
.	.	TRBV13	TRBJ2-3	TGTGCCAGCAGCTTCCAGACGGGAGATACGCAGTATTTT	CASSFQTGDTQYF
TRBD1	medium-sized	TRBV4-2	TRBJ2-3	TGTGCCAGCAGCCAAGGACAGGGGGACACAGATACGCAGTATTTT	CASSQGQGDTDTQYF
.	.	TRBV19	TRBJ2-3	TGTGCCAGTAGTATCTCAGGGGGGCTATATACAGATACGCAGTATTTT	CASSISGGLYTDTQYF
TRBD1	.	TRBV5-1	TRBJ1-1	TGCGCCAGCAGCTTGGACCCGACAGGGATGAACACTGAAGCTTTCTTT	CASSLDPTGMNTEAFF
.	.	TRBV2	TRBJ2-1	TGTGCCAGCAGTGTGGGAGCTCACAATGAGCAGTTCTTC	CASSVGAHNEQFF
TRBD1	.	TRBV28	TRBJ1-6	TGTGCCAGCAGTACCCCGGACAGGGCCCCAAATTCACCCCTCCACTTT	CASSTPDRAPNSPLHF
TRBD2	once	TRBV9	TRBJ2-1	TGTGCCAGCAACTCCGGGACTAGCGGGAGTTGGGATGAGCAGTTCTTC	CASNSGTSGSWDEQFF
TRBD2	.	TRBV27	TRBJ2-3	TGTGCCAGCAGTTCCTGGGGTAGCGGGAACACAGATACGCAGTATTTT	CASSSWGSGNTDTQYF
.	.	TRBV7-8	TRBJ1-3	TGTGCCAGCAGCTTAGAAGGGGGGGGGAGAGACACCATATATTTT	CASSLEGGGRDTIYF
TRBD2	.	TRBV27	TRBJ2-7	TGTGCCAGCAGCGGACTTGATATTTTATCGGGAGGGAGGGACGAGCAGTACTTC	CASSGLDILSGGRDEQYF
.	.	TRBV6-5	TRBJ2-1	TGTGCCAGCAGCGACCCAGGGCTTAATCAGTTCTTC	CASSDPGLNQFF
TRBD1	medium-sized	TRBV6-1	TRBJ2-3	TGTGCCAGCAGTGAAGGACAGGGGGCAGATACGCAGTATTTT	CASSEGQGADTQYF
TRBD1	.	TRBV2	TRBJ1-4	TGTGCCAGCACTGTAGGGACAGGGAACGAAAAACTGTTTTTT	CASTVGTGNEKLFF
.	.	TRBV7-2	TRBJ1-6	TGTGCCAGCAGCTCCACGACAGGTGGATCACCCCTCCACTTT	CASSSTTGGSPLHF
.	.	TRBV6-6	TRBJ1-5	TGTGCCAGCAGTTACCTGAATCAGCCCCAGCATTTT	CASSYLNQPQHF
TRBD2	.	TRBV9	TRBJ2-1	TGTGCCAGCAGCGTCGGCGGGAGCGGGAATGAGCAGTTCTTC	CASSVGGSGNEQFF
.	.	TRBV4-1	TRBJ1-3	TGCGCCAGCAGCCAAGCGAATGGGCCTGGAAACACCATATATTTT	CASSQANGPGNTIYF
.	.	TRBV6-5	TRBJ2-7	TGTGCCAGCAGAACCTTTCGAGGAAATTCCTACGAGCAGTACTTC	CASRTFRGNSYEQYF
.	few	TRBV6-5	TRBJ1-1	TGTGCCAGCAGCATCGACAGCACTGAAGCTTTCTTT	CASSIDSTEAFF
.	.	TRBV19	TRBJ2-7	TGTGCCAGTAGTATAGACAGGACCTACGAGCAGTACTTC	CASSIDRTYEQYF
TRBD1	.	TRBV19	TRBJ1-5	TGTGCCAGTAGTATAGTGAGTGTGGACAGGGGGAATCAGCCCCAGCATTTT	CASSIVSVDRGNQPQHF
TRBD2	.	TRBV30	TRBJ2-1	TGTGCCTGGAGTGGGACTAGCGGGAGTCCCAATGAGCAGTTCTTC	CAWSGTSGSPNEQFF
TRBD1	.	TRBV18	TRBJ2-1	TGTGCCAGCTCACCAGAGGACAGGGGGAATGAGCAGTTCTTC	CASSPEDRGNEQFF
.	.	TRBV7-9	TRBJ2-3	TGTGCCAGCAGCTTAGCGGGGGAGGTAGATACGCAGTATTTT	CASSLAGEVDTQYF
.	.	TRBV5-1	TRBJ1-5	TGCGCCAGCAGCTTTAGAGGGGGGGGACAGCCCCAGCATTTT	CASSFRGGGQPQHF
.	.	TRBV27	TRBJ1-1	TGTGCCAGCAGTTTACGTTGGAACACTGAAGCTTTCTTT	CASSLRWNTEAFF
TRBD2	few	TRBV6-4	TRBJ2-3	TGTGCCAGCAGTGATACCCTAGCGGACGGGGCAGATACGCAGTATTTT	CASSDTLADGADTQYF
TRBD1	.	TRBV4-1	TRBJ1-6	TGCGCCAGCAGCCTCACAGGGGACCCCGGTTCACCCCTCCACTTT	CASSLTGDPGSPLHF
.	.	TRBV9	TRBJ1-4	TGTGCCAGCAGCGCAAGTCTGGGGCCAGATGAAAAACTGTTTTTT	CASSASLGPDEKLFF